Listed below are T cell receptor beta chains from one sample, sequenced in a study of CD8 T cells in ankylosing spondylitis. TCRdb passed the 5' RACE reads through MiXCR, listing each CDR3 protein once. The profile shows under 150,000 distinct CDR3 sequences, 12% to 15% of them singletons. The specimen sequenced was blood, either unsorted or a sorted T cell fraction (not recorded which). The source is a female donor with ankylosing spondylitis or in good health (not recorded which). Each CDR3 is given with its conserved first and last residue. The D gene is left open where the match is weak. The size entry is marked missing in some rows and otherwise reads once, few, many or a size class.

V: TRBV10-3
size: NA
D: TRBD2
J: TRBJ2-5
DNA: TGTGCCATCAGCTTGGGGACTAGCGGGGGGTCCGAGACCCAGTACTTC
CDR3: CAISLGTSGGSETQYF

V: TRBV6-1
size: many
D: TRBD1
J: TRBJ2-1
DNA: TGTGCCAGCAGCCCGGGACAGGGGGGTCACAATGAGCAGTTCTTC
CDR3: CASSPGQGGHNEQFF

V: TRBV20-1
size: many
D: NA
J: TRBJ2-1
DNA: TGCAGTGCTAGAGTTGTGGCCCGGGGTGAGCAGTTCTTC
CDR3: CSARVVARGEQFF

V: TRBV6-1
size: NA
D: NA
J: TRBJ2-2
DNA: TGTGCCAGCACCAAGACTAACACCGGGGAGCTGTTTTTT
CDR3: CASTKTNTGELFF

V: TRBV15
size: NA
D: NA
J: TRBJ1-3
DNA: TGTGCCACCGGGGTGGGGGGAAACACCATATATTTT
CDR3: CATGVGGNTIYF

V: TRBV20-1
size: few
D: TRBD1
J: TRBJ2-7
DNA: TGCAGTGCTAGAGATCCCGGGACAGGGTTCGAGCAGTACTTC
CDR3: CSARDPGTGFEQYF

V: TRBV5-1
size: NA
D: NA
J: TRBJ2-3
DNA: TGCGCCAGCAGCTTGGCGGGGGGCGCAGATACGCAGTATTTT
CDR3: CASSLAGGADTQYF

V: TRBV27
size: few
D: NA
J: TRBJ2-5
DNA: TGTGCCAGCAGGGAGTCGGACAGCGCCGAGACCCAGTACTTC
CDR3: CASRESDSAETQYF

V: TRBV12-3/TRBV12-4
size: NA
D: NA
J: TRBJ2-2
DNA: TGTGCCAGCAATCTAGGGGAGAACACCGGGGAGCTGTTTTTT
CDR3: CASNLGENTGELFF

V: TRBV5-1
size: many
D: TRBD1
J: TRBJ1-5
DNA: TGCGCCAGCAGCTGGACAGGGCTCAATCAGCCCCAGCATTTT
CDR3: CASSWTGLNQPQHF

V: TRBV30
size: few
D: NA
J: TRBJ2-7
DNA: TGTGCCTGGACCGCAGGGGTTCTGAACGAGCAGTACTTC
CDR3: CAWTAGVLNEQYF

V: TRBV20-1
size: few
D: TRBD2
J: TRBJ2-1
DNA: TGCAGTGCTAGAGATTTGGCTAGCGGGGGCCGGGCCAGCGGTGAGCAGTTCTTC
CDR3: CSARDLASGGRASGEQFF

V: TRBV7-3
size: NA
D: NA
J: TRBJ2-7
DNA: TGTGCCAGCGTTCAAGGGACCTACGAGCAGTACTTC
CDR3: CASVQGTYEQYF

V: TRBV29-1
size: NA
D: NA
J: TRBJ2-1
DNA: TGCAGCGTTGAGGGAAGGCTCTACAATGAGCAGTTCTTC
CDR3: CSVEGRLYNEQFF

V: TRBV5-1
size: NA
D: NA
J: TRBJ2-3
DNA: TGCGCCAGCAGAACCGGGACTAGCACAGATACGCAGTATTTT
CDR3: CASRTGTSTDTQYF

V: TRBV29-1
size: many
D: NA
J: TRBJ2-5
DNA: TGCAGCGCCCCGGGAAAGGGGTCGTGGGAGACCCAGTACTTC
CDR3: CSAPGKGSWETQYF

V: TRBV7-3
size: few
D: NA
J: TRBJ2-1
DNA: TGTGCCAGCAGCTTAGAGGGGGGGTTTGGCAATGAGCAGTTCTTC
CDR3: CASSLEGGFGNEQFF

V: TRBV3-1
size: many
D: NA
J: TRBJ2-7
DNA: TGTGCCAGCAGCCAAGATACCTACGAGCAGTACTTC
CDR3: CASSQDTYEQYF

V: TRBV10-3
size: NA
D: NA
J: TRBJ2-7
DNA: TGTGCCATCGGTGAGTCGGCAGAGCAGTACTTC
CDR3: CAIGESAEQYF

V: TRBV19
size: many
D: NA
J: TRBJ1-2
DNA: TGTGCCAGTGAGAACCGGCCGTATGGCTACACCTTC
CDR3: CASENRPYGYTF

V: TRBV11-2
size: NA
D: NA
J: TRBJ2-1
DNA: TGTGCCAGCAGCTTAGAGGGACACTACAATGAGCAGTTCTTC
CDR3: CASSLEGHYNEQFF

V: TRBV2
size: NA
D: TRBD2
J: TRBJ2-2
DNA: TGTGCCAGTCAATCCGGGGGGGTCACCGGGGAGCTGTTTTTT
CDR3: CASQSGGVTGELFF

V: TRBV20-1
size: many
D: NA
J: TRBJ2-2
DNA: TGCAGTGCTAGCCATTCCGGGACAACGAACACCGGGGAGCTGTTTTTT
CDR3: CSASHSGTTNTGELFF

V: TRBV5-6
size: many
D: TRBD1
J: TRBJ2-2
DNA: TGTGCCAGCAGCCCGGGACAGAGAACCGGGGAGCTGTTTTTT
CDR3: CASSPGQRTGELFF

V: TRBV20-1
size: few
D: TRBD2
J: TRBJ2-1
DNA: TGCAGTGCTCGGCGGGCTAGCGGGAGGGGAAGCGATGAGCAGTTCTTC
CDR3: CSARRASGRGSDEQFF

V: TRBV5-1
size: many
D: NA
J: TRBJ2-5
DNA: TGCGCCAGCAGCTTGGGAGGCCCCAAAGCAGAGACCCAGTACTTC
CDR3: CASSLGGPKAETQYF

V: TRBV24-1
size: NA
D: TRBD2
J: TRBJ2-1
DNA: TGTGCCACCAGCGCCGGGGGGACCGATCCTCGGGAGCAGTTCTTC
CDR3: CATSAGGTDPREQFF

V: TRBV12-3/TRBV12-4
size: NA
D: TRBD1
J: TRBJ1-2
DNA: TGTGCCAGCAGTTGGACAGGGTCCTATGGCTACACCTTC
CDR3: CASSWTGSYGYTF

V: TRBV2
size: NA
D: NA
J: TRBJ2-1
DNA: TGTGCCAGCAGGAAAGGACTAGAGCAGTTCTTC
CDR3: CASRKGLEQFF

V: TRBV5-1
size: NA
D: TRBD2
J: TRBJ2-5
DNA: TGCGCCAGCAGCTTCCCGCCAACTAGCGGAGGAGAGACCCAGTACTTC
CDR3: CASSFPPTSGGETQYF

V: TRBV20-1
size: NA
D: TRBD1
J: TRBJ2-7
DNA: TGCAGTGCTAAGCCCAGACAGGGGTGGATGTACGAGCAGTACTTC
CDR3: CSAKPRQGWMYEQYF

V: TRBV20-1
size: NA
D: NA
J: TRBJ2-2
DNA: TGCAGTGCTTCCTCACATAGGGTCACCGGGGAGCTGTTTTTT
CDR3: CSASSHRVTGELFF

V: TRBV6-1
size: NA
D: NA
J: TRBJ2-7
DNA: TGTGCCAGCAGCCTCGGGACGCTAACCTACGAGCAGTACTTC
CDR3: CASSLGTLTYEQYF

V: TRBV21-1
size: many
D: NA
J: TRBJ2-7
DNA: TGTGCCAGCGGCGACAGGGACTCCTACGAGCAGTACTTC
CDR3: CASGDRDSYEQYF

V: TRBV5-1
size: few
D: NA
J: TRBJ1-2
DNA: TGCGCCAGCAGCTTGGGGGCCGGACCTATGGCTGGCTACACCTTC
CDR3: CASSLGAGPMAGYTF